Detailed here is one TCR beta chain. This sample is part of a study of control samples from healthy donors and cancer patients. CDR3 length equals 12 residues. V was trimmed by 4 bases and J by 4 bases, leaving 8 bases between them. Germline V lookup: CDR1 SNHLY, CDR2 FYNNEI. Generated by immunoSEQ multiplex PCR, the TCRdb table keeps only in-frame clones and is missing some. This table holds tens of thousands of clones, about 92% found once. The V call is TRBV2, the J call TRBJ2-7, with TRBD1 as a possible D gene (6 bases). This sequence originates from a man in his sixties with colorectal cancer. Input material: PBMCs. CDR3 region: CASSGQVYEQYF. The CDR3 DNA is TGTGCCAGCAGTGGACAGGTATACGAGCAGTACTTC.